What follows is one TCR beta chain and its context. The target antigen is unknown. The sample belongs to a study of T cells expressing NK-cell markers. On the study more broadly: The TCR beta repertoires originated in sorted CD3+CD56+NKG2C+, CD3+CD56+NKG2C- and CD3+CD56-NKG2C+ T cells.

Looked up from germline, CDR1 is SEHNR and CDR2 is FQNEAQ (reference sequence). This CDR3 spans 13 amino acids. The study's findings and limits: The dominant NKG2C+ clonotypes represented about 1.0-7.5% of CD8+ T cells in five to seven donors.

TCRdb re-analyzed the 5' RACE reads; it lists each CDR3 protein once, without DNA. This repertoire includes roughly 180,000 distinct CDR3 sequences. The sequenced material came from blood T cells: a sorted CD56 or NKG2C T cell subset, CD4+ or CD8+ T cells, or bulk PBMC T cells (not recorded which). The chain combines TRBV7-9 with TRBJ2-7. The clonotype comes from a man aged 18 to 69 in good health. This CDR3 reads CASSSTIAYEQYF.